This entry lists 30 T cell receptor beta chains sequenced from one sample in a study of CD8 T cells in Susac syndrome. Random hexamers were used to reverse transcribe the RNA input (about 0.5 to 1 ug). TCRdb re-called the immunoSEQ multiplex PCR reads with MiXCR, one entry per CDR3 protein. The table records around 270,000 distinct CDR3 sequences, 89% of them present only once. The sequenced sample was CD8+ T cells from PBMCs. The receptors come from a human donor with multiple sclerosis.

The chain combines TRBV4-3 with TRBJ2-1; no reliable D call. Germline loops: CDR1 LGHNA, CDR2 YSLEER. V was pared by 1 base and J by 1 base, with 8 bases between. The CDR3 is 15 residues long. The CDR3, as DNA: TGCGCCAGCAGCCAAGGGGCGAGATCCTACAATGAGCAGTTCTTC. Translated: CASSQGARSYNEQFF.

The chain uses TRBV6-2 or TRBV6-3 and TRBJ2-1; perhaps TRBD2 as D (5 bases). V was shortened by 0 bases and J by 5 bases, with 14 bases between the two germline ends. The germline gives CDR1 MNHEY, CDR2 SVGEGT. The CDR3 loop spans 16 amino acids. For the CDR3, the DNA is TGTGCCAGCAGTTACTCCCAAGCTACTAGTAACAATGAGCAGTTCTTC. Amino acid sequence: CASSYSQATSNNEQFF.

CDR3 region: CASSDHEQYF. CDR3 nucleotides: TGTGCCAGCAGTGACCACGAGCAGTACTTC. The chain employs TRBV2 and TRBJ2-7; D ambiguous. The CDR3 sequence is 10 residues long. Trimming cost V 3 bases and J 5 bases, with 2 bases left between them. Per the germline V gene, CDR1 is SNHLY and CDR2 is FYNNEI.

In its sample, this clonotype was seen once. The chain combines TRBV12-3 or TRBV12-4 with TRBJ2-7; 7 bases are a match to TRBD2. Unmatched junction bases numbered 12, after V lost 6 bases and J lost 4 bases. The CDR3 extends over 15 amino acids. CDR3 DNA sequence: TGTGCCAGCAGCCCCCTTAGACTAGCAACTTACGAGCAGTACTTC. It yields the protein CASSPLRLATYEQYF.

The rearrangement uses TRBV20-1 and TRBJ1-6; D is unresolved. Trimming removed 0 bases at V and 2 bases at J, with 11 bases between. The length of the CDR3 is 16 residues. Germline V gene sequence: CDR1 DFQATT, CDR2 SNEGSKA (reference sequence). The CDR3 spells CSARDSAGTYNSPLHF. In nucleotides, the CDR3 is TGCAGTGCTAGAGATTCGGCGGGGACCTATAATTCACCCCTCCACTTT.

The V and J genes are TRBV27 and TRBJ2-7, with D hard to call. This CDR3 has 14 amino acids. The ends were cut back, 6 bases at V and 2 bases at J, with 14 bases in the middle. Per the germline V gene, CDR1 is MNHEY and CDR2 is SMNVEV (reference sequence). The CDR3 DNA sequence: TGTGCCAGCAGCAGCGAAGGGCTAGCCTACGAGCAGTACTTC. This sequence encodes CASSSEGLAYEQYF.

This chain uses TRBV7-9 with TRBJ2-3; D perhaps matches TRBD1 (5 bases). The V and J ends lost 5 bases and 6 bases respectively, with 21 bases between them. Germline CDR1 and CDR2: SEHNR and FQNEAQ (reference sequence). The CDR3 runs 16 residues. CDR3 protein: CASSDPRELSADTQYF. The CDR3 DNA reads as TGTGCCAGCAGCGACCCCAGGGAACTATCCGCGGATACGCAGTATTTT.

The chain has TRBV4-2 and TRBJ2-1; 10 positions agree with TRBD2. Germline V gene lookup returns CDR1 LGHNA and CDR2 YNFKEQ. CDR3 length equals 16 residues. J gave up 7 bases and V 0 bases, and 6 bases lay outside the gene matches. The CDR3 DNA follows: TGTGCCAGCAGCCAAGAGGAGGGACTAGCGATTAATGAGCAGTTCTTC. It specifies CASSQEEGLAINEQFF.

This clonotype has only a few counts. The CDR3 nucleotides are TGTGCCAGCAGTTTCGGACGGGCGCCTGGCGACCAGTACTTC. This encodes CASSFGRAPGDQYF. The chain is built from TRBV12-3 or TRBV12-4 and TRBJ2-7; D ambiguous. This CDR3 has 14 amino acids. The V gene lost 3 bases and the J gene lost 10 bases, with 19 bases spanning the gap.

This clonotype was detected once. The rearrangement joins TRBV6-5 to TRBJ1-5, with D possibly matching TRBD1 (6 bases). Germline loops: CDR1 MNHEY, CDR2 SVGAGI. CDR3 length equals 18 residues. V shed 2 bases and J shed 2 bases, with 19 bases lying between them. This CDR3 is CASSYHVGRGFGNQPQHF. CDR3 DNA: TGTGCCAGCAGTTACCATGTCGGCAGGGGATTTGGCAATCAGCCCCAGCATTTT.

The chain combines TRBV6-4 with TRBJ2-3, with D possibly being TRBD2 (6 bases). V shed 3 bases and J shed 0 bases, with 7 bases lying between them. Germline V gives CDR1 MRHNA, CDR2 SNTAGT. The CDR3 covers 14 residues. The CDR3 here is CASSERGSTDTQYF. CDR3 bases: TGTGCCAGCAGTGAGCGGGGTAGCACAGATACGCAGTATTTT.

The chain carries TRBV2 and TRBJ1-2, with TRBD1 matching 7 bases. The CDR3 runs to 13 residues. Losses at the gene ends were 6 bases for V and 6 bases for J; bases not matched to a gene: 7. Per germline, CDR1 SNHLY and CDR2 FYNNEI. The CDR3 region has the DNA TGTGCCAGCAGCTCAGGGGGAGGGGATGGCTACACCTTC. This encodes CASSSGGGDGYTF. Complete variable domain (other parts from reference TRBV2 and TRBJ1-2): EPEVTQTPSHQVTQMGQEVILRCVPISNHLYFYWYRQILGQKVEFLVSFYNNEISEKSEIFDDQFSVERPDGSNFTLKIRSTKLEDSAMYFCASSSGGGDGYTFGSGTRLTVV.

As concerns this clonotype: The germline gene is not matched at one end of the junction; a read error may be the cause. CDR3 region: CASSQGHLEF. CDR3 DNA: TGTGCCAGCAGCCAGGGACACTTAGAATTT. J is TRBJ2-3 and V is TRBV11-2; weak D call: TRBD1 (6 bases). CDR1 is SGHAT, CDR2 FQNNGV, per germline. The CDR3 length is 10 residues.

Regarding this clonotype: An end of the junction does not agree with germline; a read error may underlie this. This chain joins TRBV7-9 and TRBJ2-7, with TRBD1 identical over 11 bases. The CDR3 sequence is 15 residues long. The germline CDR1 and CDR2 sequences are SEHNR and FQNEAQ (reference sequence). CDR3 DNA: TGTGCCATCAGCTCAGGACAGGGGGCTTCCTACGAGCAGTACTTC. Protein: CAISSGQGASYEQYF. Looking up the rest from reference TRBV7-9 and TRBJ2-7 gives the full variable domain: DTGVSQNPRHKITKRGQNVTFRCDPISEHNRLYWYRQTLGQGPEFLTYFQNEAQLEKSRLLSDRFSAERPKGSFSTLEIQRTEQGDSAMYLCAISSGQGASYEQYFGPGTRLTVT.

This clonotype was detected only a few times. V and J are TRBV7-8 and TRBJ2-5, with D possibly being TRBD1 or TRBD2 (5 bases each). Trimming removed 1 base at V and 5 bases at J, with 8 bases between. Per the germline V gene, CDR1 is SGHVS and CDR2 is FQNEAQ. The length of the CDR3 is 13 residues. CDR3 sequence (DNA): TGTGCCAGCAGCTTAGGTGGGGACGAGACCCAGTACTTC. Protein product: CASSLGGDETQYF. Supplemented by reference TRBV7-8 and TRBJ2-5, the full variable domain reads GAGVSQSPRYKVAKRGQDVALRCDPISGHVSLFWYQQALGQGPEFLTYFQNEAQLDKSGLPSDRFFAERPEGSVSTLKIQRTQQEDSAVYLCASSLGGDETQYFGPGTRLLVL.

The V call is TRBV24-1, the J call TRBJ2-3; TRBD2 matches 9 bases. The germline V gene encodes CDR1 KGHDR and CDR2 SFDVKD. This CDR3 is built from 18 residues. After removal of 7 bases from V and 3 bases from J, the junction contained 16 bases not matched to a gene. CDR3 protein: CATRRSRGGRASTDTQYF. The DNA for the CDR3 is TGTGCCACCAGGAGGTCCAGAGGCGGGAGGGCCTCAACAGATACGCAGTATTTT.

This sequence joins TRBV6-2 or TRBV6-3 and TRBJ2-7; D not resolved. Germline V gene lookup returns CDR1 MNHEY and CDR2 SVGEGT. Trimming took 6 bases from V and 1 from J, leaving 10 bases between them. The CDR3 runs 13 residues. CDR3 nucleotides: TGTGCCAGCAGCCCCTTTGGTTCCTACGAGCAGTACTTC. This sequence encodes CASSPFGSYEQYF.

This rearrangement joins TRBV12-3 or TRBV12-4 to TRBJ1-4; TRBD1 matches at 7 bases. The CDR3 extends over 14 amino acids. With 7 bases clipped from V and 4 bases from J, the junction kept 6 bases outside the gene matches. The CDR3: CASNPGQINEKLFF. The CDR3 nucleotides read TGTGCCAGCAATCCGGGACAGATTAATGAAAAACTGTTTTTT.

The chain links TRBV27 to TRBJ2-5, with D perhaps assigned TRBD1 or TRBD2 (5 bases each). Germline V gene sequence: CDR1 MNHEY, CDR2 SMNVEV (reference sequence). The CDR3 consists of 14 residues. V was trimmed by 1 base and J by 2 bases, leaving 8 bases between them. The CDR3, as DNA: TGTGCCAGCAGTTTATTGGGGGTACAAGAGACCCAGTACTTC. Its translation is CASSLLGVQETQYF.

This clonotype appeared a few times. The chain joins TRBV6-5 to TRBJ2-7; D tentatively fits TRBD1 or TRBD2 (5 bases each). Germline V CDR1 and CDR2: MNHEY, SVGAGI. V was cut by 4 bases and J by 5 bases, with 12 bases left in between. The CDR3 runs 13 residues. The CDR3 DNA is TGTGCCAGCAGTTTAGCCGGGGCCGACGAGCAGTACTTC. This gives the protein CASSLAGADEQYF.

The gene calls are TRBV7-9 and TRBJ2-1; 12 nucleotides line up with TRBD2. J was trimmed by 2 bases and V by 6 bases; bases with no gene match: 5. The CDR3 contains 16 residues. Looked up from germline, CDR1 is SEHNR and CDR2 is FQNEAQ (reference sequence). The DNA for the CDR3 is TGTGCCAGCAGGACTAGCGGGAGTCTGACCTACAATGAGCAGTTCTTC. It specifies CASRTSGSLTYNEQFF.

V usage is TRBV5-4 and J usage is TRBJ2-7; D not certain. This CDR3 has 15 residues. Germline V gene lookup returns CDR1 SGHNT and CDR2 YYREEE (reference sequence). V was cut by 0 bases and J by 0 bases, with 10 bases left in between. Here the CDR3 DNA reads TGTGCCAGCAGCTTGGGGTGGGCAGCCTCCTACGAGCAGTACTTC. Translated, it gives CASSLGWAASYEQYF.

V and J are TRBV7-2 and TRBJ2-7; perhaps TRBD1 as D (7 bases). The CDR3 contains 15 residues. Germline V gene lookup returns CDR1 SGHTA and CDR2 FQGNSA. The V end lost 1 base, the J end lost 3 bases, and 13 bases lay between the germline ends. DNA for the CDR3: TGTGCCAGCAGCTTAGGACAGGGAGGAGGCTACGAGCAGTACTTC. Its translation is CASSLGQGGGYEQYF.

The gene calls are TRBV9 and TRBJ1-2; 8 bases line up with TRBD1. V shed 3 bases and J 4 bases; nucleotides not matched to a gene: 8. The germline gives CDR1 SGDLS, CDR2 YYNGEE. The length of the CDR3 is 15 residues. As DNA, the CDR3 is TGTGCCAGCAGCGCGACAGGGGCAGGTGGCTATGGCTACACCTTC. Protein sequence: CASSATGAGGYGYTF.

The chain recombines TRBV6-1 with TRBJ2-2; 9 positions agree with TRBD1. The V gene's germline CDR1 is MNHNS and CDR2 SASEGT. The CDR3 has 17 amino acids. The trim removed 7 bases at V and 3 bases at J, leaving 12 bases unmatched. The CDR3 region is CASITGQGWLHTGELFF. The DNA of the CDR3 is TGTGCCAGCATCACCGGACAGGGGTGGTTGCACACCGGGGAGCTGTTTTTT.

The rearrangement uses TRBV4-3 and TRBJ2-7; weak D call: TRBD2 (5 bases). With 0 bases removed from V and 5 bases from J, the gap between germline ends came to 14 bases. The CDR3 has 15 residues. The germline V gene has CDR1 LGHNA and CDR2 YSLEER. The CDR3 DNA reads as TGCGCCAGCAGCCAAGATCGAGGGTTAGGAAACGAGCAGTACTTC. Translating it yields CASSQDRGLGNEQYF.

This clonotype was seen a few times. The V gene is TRBV6-5, the J gene TRBJ2-7; 7 bases match TRBD1. This CDR3 has 14 amino acids. J was trimmed by 3 bases and V by 3 bases; bases with no gene match: 5. Germline CDR1 MNHEY, CDR2 SVGAGI. The CDR3 protein is CASSYGAGGYEQYF. The CDR3 nucleotides read TGTGCCAGCAGTTATGGTGCAGGGGGCTACGAGCAGTACTTC.

J is TRBJ2-2 and V is TRBV2; no clear D. This CDR3 region has 16 residues. Germline values: CDR1 SNHLY, CDR2 FYNNEI. V was cut by 4 bases and J by 7 bases, with 19 bases left in between. The chain's CDR3 is CASSAWVASEYGELFF. CDR3 nucleotide sequence: TGTGCCAGCAGTGCTTGGGTAGCATCGGAGTACGGGGAGCTGTTTTTT.

This sequence joins TRBV7-6 and TRBJ2-7; possibly TRBD1 for D (6 bases). The CDR3 spans 17 residues. The ends were cut back, 5 bases at V and 5 bases at J, with 25 bases in the middle. Germline loops: CDR1 SGHVS, CDR2 FNYEAQ. Here the CDR3 reads CASSLETGPPPFHEQYF. The CDR3 DNA follows: TGTGCCAGCAGCCTTGAGACAGGCCCACCACCTTTTCACGAGCAGTACTTC.

The V call is TRBV20-1, the J call TRBJ2-1; D could derive from TRBD1 or TRBD2 (5 bases each). V lost 0 bases and J lost 6, with 12 bases in between. The CDR3 runs to 14 residues. Germline values: CDR1 DFQATT, CDR2 SNEGSKA (reference sequence). CDR3 sequence (DNA): TGCAGTGCTAGAGAAACCGGGACCGCCAATGAGCAGTTCTTC. Protein product: CSARETGTANEQFF.